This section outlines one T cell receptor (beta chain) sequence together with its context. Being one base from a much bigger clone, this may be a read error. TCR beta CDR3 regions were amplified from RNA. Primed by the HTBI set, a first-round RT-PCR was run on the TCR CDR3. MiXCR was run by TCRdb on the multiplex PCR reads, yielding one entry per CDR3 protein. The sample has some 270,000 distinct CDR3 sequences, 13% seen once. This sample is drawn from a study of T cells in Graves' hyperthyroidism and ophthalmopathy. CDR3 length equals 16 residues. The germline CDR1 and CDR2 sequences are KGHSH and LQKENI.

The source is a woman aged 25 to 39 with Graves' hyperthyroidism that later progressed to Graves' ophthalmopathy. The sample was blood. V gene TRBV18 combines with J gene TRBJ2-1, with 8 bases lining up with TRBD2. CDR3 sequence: CVSSPRGLGMNNEQFF. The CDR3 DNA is TGTGTCAGCTCACCACGGGGACTAGGGATGAACAATGAGCAGTTCTTC.